These 21 T cell receptor beta chains were sequenced from one sample in a study of technical replicates of blood from a few donors. Data came from immunoSEQ multiplex PCR; TCRdb stores just in-frame clones and leaves some out. Found here are more than 70,000 clones, just over 90% of them singletons; the top ten hold less than 0.3%. Sequenced input: T cells isolated from PBMCs. All receptors come from a human donor in good health.

V is TRBV20-1 and J is TRBJ2-2, with D unresolved. CDR1 is DFQATT and CDR2 is SNEGSKA in the germline V gene (reference sequence). CDR3 length equals 11 residues. Deletions cut 6 bases from V and 5 bases from J, with 7 bases between. The CDR3 protein is CSAPETGELFF. As DNA, the CDR3 is TGCAGTGCCCCAGAAACCGGGGAGCTGTTTTTT.

The chain couples TRBV2 to TRBJ1-2; D is ambiguous. The CDR3 covers 12 residues. In germline, CDR1 is SNHLY, CDR2 FYNNEI. Trimming shortened V by 8 bases and J by 7 bases, and 14 bases separated the two germline ends. Here the CDR3 DNA reads TGTGCCAGCCATACGGGTTTAGGTGGCTACACCTTC. Translation: CASHTGLGGYTF.

This chain uses TRBV21-1 with TRBJ1-2. TRBV21-1 is a pseudogene. CDR3 length: 16 amino acids. The CDR3 is CASSKVIDSTLYGYTF. The CDR3 nucleotides are TGTGCCAGCAGCAAAGTGATAGATTCCACTCTCTATGGCTACACCTTC.

This clone has only one observation. The DNA of the CDR3 is TGTGCCAGCAGCGCGTCGGGAGGGAGGAGCGAGCAGTACTTC. This encodes CASSASGGRSEQYF. The rearrangement links TRBV9 to TRBJ2-7; 8 nucleotides agree with TRBD2. The germline V gene has CDR1 SGDLS and CDR2 YYNGEE. Unmatched junction bases numbered 8, after V lost 3 bases and J lost 6 bases. The CDR3 runs to 14 residues.

The rearrangement uses TRBV7-2 and TRBJ2-7, with TRBD2 identical over 12 bases. Germline trimming cut 4 bases from V and 3 bases from J; bases unmatched to any gene: 7. The germline gives CDR1 SGHTA, CDR2 FQGNSA. The CDR3 length is 16 residues. CDR3: CASSSPSGGALYEQYF. CDR3 DNA sequence: TGTGCCAGCAGCTCGCCTAGCGGGGGGGCTCTCTACGAGCAGTACTTC.

The chain uses TRBV7-5 and TRBJ2-3; the D call in the table, TRBD1, was not verified against the DNA. TRBV7-5 is labeled a pseudogene. The CDR3 is 17 residues long. Here the CDR3 DNA reads TGTGTCAGAAGCTTAAGCTGGGACAGGGAGAGCACAGATACGCAGTATTTT. It translates to CVRSLSWDRESTDTQYF.

The DNA for the CDR3 is TGTGCCAGTAGTATAGGTGTAACAGGGGGGTTTGACGAGCAGTACTTC. It yields the protein CASSIGVTGGFDEQYF. The V call is TRBV19, the J call TRBJ2-7, with 8 bases aligning to TRBD1. V shed 1 base and J 5 bases; nucleotides not matched to a gene: 10. CDR3 length: 16 residues. The germline CDR1 and CDR2 sequences are LNHDA and SQIVND (reference sequence).

The chain carries TRBV13 and TRBJ1-5; D unclear. Germline V gene lookup returns CDR1 PRHDT and CDR2 FYEKMQ (reference sequence). The CDR3 has 15 amino acids. Trimming cost V 0 bases and J 5 bases, with 11 bases left between them. The CDR3 DNA follows: TGTGCCAGCAGCTTAGGCAGTCCCCTAGATCAGCCCCAGCATTTT. It yields the protein CASSLGSPLDQPQHF.

CDR3 DNA sequence: TGTGCCAGCAGCTTGTCGACAGCCTCCCGATCCTATGGCTACACCTTC. Amino acids: CASSLSTASRSYGYTF. The chain links TRBV5-6 to TRBJ1-2, with D perhaps TRBD1 (5 bases). The germline V gene encodes CDR1 SGHDT and CDR2 YYEEEE. The CDR3 length is 16 residues. V lost 1 base, J lost 4 bases, and 17 bases lay in between.

The V call is TRBV5-1, the J call TRBJ2-1; D possibly corresponds to TRBD1 (6 bases). V dropped 4 bases and J dropped 7 bases, with 9 bases sitting between them. This CDR3 is built from 12 residues. In germline, CDR1 is SGHRS, CDR2 YFSETQ. The DNA for the CDR3 is TGCGCCAGCAGCCTCACAGGGAATGAGCAGTTCTTC. It encodes CASSLTGNEQFF.

The gene calls are TRBV2 and TRBJ2-5, with D perhaps matching TRBD2 (6 bases). Germline V gives CDR1 SNHLY, CDR2 FYNNEI. This CDR3 spans 12 amino acids. V dropped 2 bases and J dropped 5 bases, with 6 bases sitting between them. CDR3 in DNA: TGTGCCAGCAGTGAACTAGCGGAGACCCAGTACTTC. Translation: CASSELAETQYF. Based on the CDR3 plus reference TRBV2 and TRBJ2-5, the full variable domain is EPEVTQTPSHQVTQMGQEVILRCVPISNHLYFYWYRQILGQKVEFLVSFYNNEISEKSEIFDDQFSVERPDGSNFTLKIRSTKLEDSAMYFCASSELAETQYFGPGTRLLVL.

The chain links TRBV6-5 to TRBJ2-1, with TRBD1 as a possible D gene (6 bases). The CDR3 has 16 residues. Germline CDR1 MNHEY, CDR2 SVGAGI. The germline V and J ends were trimmed by 0 bases and 4 bases, with 13 bases remaining between them. The CDR3 DNA reads TGTGCCAGCAGTTACTCAACCGGGACACGTTACAATGAGCAGTTCTTC. Protein sequence: CASSYSTGTRYNEQFF.

The V call is TRBV2, the J call TRBJ2-5, with a tentative D call TRBD2 (5 bases). Per the germline V gene, CDR1 is SNHLY and CDR2 is FYNNEI. V dropped 6 bases and J dropped 5 bases, with 16 bases sitting between them. This CDR3 has 14 amino acids. CDR3 amino acids: CASRESGAGETQYF. The CDR3 DNA follows: TGTGCCAGCAGGGAGAGCGGTGCCGGGGAGACCCAGTACTTC.

As DNA, the CDR3 is TGTGCCAGTCGTAATACCGGGGGGGAAAGAGCTTTCTTT. Translation: CASRNTGGERAFF. The rearrangement links TRBV19 to TRBJ1-1, with D tentatively TRBD1 (5 bases). Germline V CDR1 and CDR2: LNHDA, SQIVND (reference sequence). Trimming pared 8 bases from V and 10 bases from J, leaving 20 bases between. This CDR3 contains 13 residues.

The chain uses TRBV4-1 and TRBJ2-1; 11 bases line up with TRBD2. The CDR3 is 19 residues long. V lost 4 bases and J lost 0; bases outside the gene matches: 11. Germline CDR1 is MGHRA and CDR2 is YSYEKL. The CDR3 spells CASSRGLAEMTSSYNEQFF. CDR3 DNA sequence: TGCGCCAGCAGCCGGGGACTAGCGGAAATGACGAGCTCCTACAATGAGCAGTTCTTC.

To note about this clone: Different DNA sequences within this sample yield the same CDR3. The rearrangement uses TRBV6-5 and TRBJ1-2, with a weak D call TRBD1 (5 bases). Germline lookup yields CDR1 MNHEY and CDR2 SVGAGI. The CDR3 spans 14 residues. Trimming took off 2 bases at V and 2 bases at J, with 9 bases between the two ends. The DNA of the CDR3 is TGTGCCAGCAGTTACGACAGAGCGAACTATGGCTACACCTTC. It translates to CASSYDRANYGYTF.

The chain recombines TRBV14 with TRBJ1-3, with D uncertain. CDR1 and CDR2 from the germline V gene are SGHDN and FVKESK. This CDR3 contains 12 residues. The V end was cut by 1 base, the J end by 7 bases, with 5 bases between. CDR3 in DNA: TGTGCCAGCAGCCAAGGACACAACACCATATATTTT. Translating it yields CASSQGHNTIYF.

This chain links TRBV9 with TRBJ1-1, with D perhaps TRBD1 (5 bases). Germline V gene data show CDR1 as SGDLS and CDR2 as YYNGEE. With 0 bases removed from V and 6 bases from J, the gap between germline ends came to 9 bases. CDR3 length equals 13 residues. The CDR3 spells CASSVGQGPEAFF. The CDR3 nucleotides read TGTGCCAGCAGCGTAGGGCAGGGTCCTGAAGCTTTCTTT.

The chain couples TRBV30 to TRBJ2-3; 15 bases match TRBD2. There are 21 residues in the CDR3. Trimming at V came to 4 bases and at J to 0 bases, leaving 17 bases not matched to a gene. Germline CDR1 reads GTSNPN; CDR2 reads SVGIG (reference sequence). The chain's CDR3 is CAWNGRTSGGALRLSTDTQYF. CDR3 DNA: TGTGCCTGGAATGGTAGGACTAGCGGGGGGGCTCTGCGACTAAGCACAGATACGCAGTATTTT.

The chain uses TRBV2 and TRBJ2-1; TRBD2 matches 7 bases. Germline V lookup: CDR1 SNHLY, CDR2 FYNNEI. The length of the CDR3 is 15 residues. Trimming took 7 bases from V and 4 from J; bases not matched to a gene: 10. In nucleotides, the CDR3 is TGTGCCAGCATTGGGGGAGGGGTCTCTTACAATGAGCAGTTCTTC. Translation gives CASIGGGVSYNEQFF.

The chain has TRBV10-1 and TRBJ2-5; a weak D match, TRBD1 (5 bases). Germline assignment: CDR1 WNHNN and CDR2 SYGVQD (reference sequence). The ends were cut back, 6 bases at V and 5 bases at J, with 16 bases in the middle. This CDR3 region has 14 residues. The CDR3 region is CASSPTVGSETQYF. The CDR3 DNA is TGCGCCAGCAGCCCGACAGTGGGATCGGAGACCCAGTACTTC.